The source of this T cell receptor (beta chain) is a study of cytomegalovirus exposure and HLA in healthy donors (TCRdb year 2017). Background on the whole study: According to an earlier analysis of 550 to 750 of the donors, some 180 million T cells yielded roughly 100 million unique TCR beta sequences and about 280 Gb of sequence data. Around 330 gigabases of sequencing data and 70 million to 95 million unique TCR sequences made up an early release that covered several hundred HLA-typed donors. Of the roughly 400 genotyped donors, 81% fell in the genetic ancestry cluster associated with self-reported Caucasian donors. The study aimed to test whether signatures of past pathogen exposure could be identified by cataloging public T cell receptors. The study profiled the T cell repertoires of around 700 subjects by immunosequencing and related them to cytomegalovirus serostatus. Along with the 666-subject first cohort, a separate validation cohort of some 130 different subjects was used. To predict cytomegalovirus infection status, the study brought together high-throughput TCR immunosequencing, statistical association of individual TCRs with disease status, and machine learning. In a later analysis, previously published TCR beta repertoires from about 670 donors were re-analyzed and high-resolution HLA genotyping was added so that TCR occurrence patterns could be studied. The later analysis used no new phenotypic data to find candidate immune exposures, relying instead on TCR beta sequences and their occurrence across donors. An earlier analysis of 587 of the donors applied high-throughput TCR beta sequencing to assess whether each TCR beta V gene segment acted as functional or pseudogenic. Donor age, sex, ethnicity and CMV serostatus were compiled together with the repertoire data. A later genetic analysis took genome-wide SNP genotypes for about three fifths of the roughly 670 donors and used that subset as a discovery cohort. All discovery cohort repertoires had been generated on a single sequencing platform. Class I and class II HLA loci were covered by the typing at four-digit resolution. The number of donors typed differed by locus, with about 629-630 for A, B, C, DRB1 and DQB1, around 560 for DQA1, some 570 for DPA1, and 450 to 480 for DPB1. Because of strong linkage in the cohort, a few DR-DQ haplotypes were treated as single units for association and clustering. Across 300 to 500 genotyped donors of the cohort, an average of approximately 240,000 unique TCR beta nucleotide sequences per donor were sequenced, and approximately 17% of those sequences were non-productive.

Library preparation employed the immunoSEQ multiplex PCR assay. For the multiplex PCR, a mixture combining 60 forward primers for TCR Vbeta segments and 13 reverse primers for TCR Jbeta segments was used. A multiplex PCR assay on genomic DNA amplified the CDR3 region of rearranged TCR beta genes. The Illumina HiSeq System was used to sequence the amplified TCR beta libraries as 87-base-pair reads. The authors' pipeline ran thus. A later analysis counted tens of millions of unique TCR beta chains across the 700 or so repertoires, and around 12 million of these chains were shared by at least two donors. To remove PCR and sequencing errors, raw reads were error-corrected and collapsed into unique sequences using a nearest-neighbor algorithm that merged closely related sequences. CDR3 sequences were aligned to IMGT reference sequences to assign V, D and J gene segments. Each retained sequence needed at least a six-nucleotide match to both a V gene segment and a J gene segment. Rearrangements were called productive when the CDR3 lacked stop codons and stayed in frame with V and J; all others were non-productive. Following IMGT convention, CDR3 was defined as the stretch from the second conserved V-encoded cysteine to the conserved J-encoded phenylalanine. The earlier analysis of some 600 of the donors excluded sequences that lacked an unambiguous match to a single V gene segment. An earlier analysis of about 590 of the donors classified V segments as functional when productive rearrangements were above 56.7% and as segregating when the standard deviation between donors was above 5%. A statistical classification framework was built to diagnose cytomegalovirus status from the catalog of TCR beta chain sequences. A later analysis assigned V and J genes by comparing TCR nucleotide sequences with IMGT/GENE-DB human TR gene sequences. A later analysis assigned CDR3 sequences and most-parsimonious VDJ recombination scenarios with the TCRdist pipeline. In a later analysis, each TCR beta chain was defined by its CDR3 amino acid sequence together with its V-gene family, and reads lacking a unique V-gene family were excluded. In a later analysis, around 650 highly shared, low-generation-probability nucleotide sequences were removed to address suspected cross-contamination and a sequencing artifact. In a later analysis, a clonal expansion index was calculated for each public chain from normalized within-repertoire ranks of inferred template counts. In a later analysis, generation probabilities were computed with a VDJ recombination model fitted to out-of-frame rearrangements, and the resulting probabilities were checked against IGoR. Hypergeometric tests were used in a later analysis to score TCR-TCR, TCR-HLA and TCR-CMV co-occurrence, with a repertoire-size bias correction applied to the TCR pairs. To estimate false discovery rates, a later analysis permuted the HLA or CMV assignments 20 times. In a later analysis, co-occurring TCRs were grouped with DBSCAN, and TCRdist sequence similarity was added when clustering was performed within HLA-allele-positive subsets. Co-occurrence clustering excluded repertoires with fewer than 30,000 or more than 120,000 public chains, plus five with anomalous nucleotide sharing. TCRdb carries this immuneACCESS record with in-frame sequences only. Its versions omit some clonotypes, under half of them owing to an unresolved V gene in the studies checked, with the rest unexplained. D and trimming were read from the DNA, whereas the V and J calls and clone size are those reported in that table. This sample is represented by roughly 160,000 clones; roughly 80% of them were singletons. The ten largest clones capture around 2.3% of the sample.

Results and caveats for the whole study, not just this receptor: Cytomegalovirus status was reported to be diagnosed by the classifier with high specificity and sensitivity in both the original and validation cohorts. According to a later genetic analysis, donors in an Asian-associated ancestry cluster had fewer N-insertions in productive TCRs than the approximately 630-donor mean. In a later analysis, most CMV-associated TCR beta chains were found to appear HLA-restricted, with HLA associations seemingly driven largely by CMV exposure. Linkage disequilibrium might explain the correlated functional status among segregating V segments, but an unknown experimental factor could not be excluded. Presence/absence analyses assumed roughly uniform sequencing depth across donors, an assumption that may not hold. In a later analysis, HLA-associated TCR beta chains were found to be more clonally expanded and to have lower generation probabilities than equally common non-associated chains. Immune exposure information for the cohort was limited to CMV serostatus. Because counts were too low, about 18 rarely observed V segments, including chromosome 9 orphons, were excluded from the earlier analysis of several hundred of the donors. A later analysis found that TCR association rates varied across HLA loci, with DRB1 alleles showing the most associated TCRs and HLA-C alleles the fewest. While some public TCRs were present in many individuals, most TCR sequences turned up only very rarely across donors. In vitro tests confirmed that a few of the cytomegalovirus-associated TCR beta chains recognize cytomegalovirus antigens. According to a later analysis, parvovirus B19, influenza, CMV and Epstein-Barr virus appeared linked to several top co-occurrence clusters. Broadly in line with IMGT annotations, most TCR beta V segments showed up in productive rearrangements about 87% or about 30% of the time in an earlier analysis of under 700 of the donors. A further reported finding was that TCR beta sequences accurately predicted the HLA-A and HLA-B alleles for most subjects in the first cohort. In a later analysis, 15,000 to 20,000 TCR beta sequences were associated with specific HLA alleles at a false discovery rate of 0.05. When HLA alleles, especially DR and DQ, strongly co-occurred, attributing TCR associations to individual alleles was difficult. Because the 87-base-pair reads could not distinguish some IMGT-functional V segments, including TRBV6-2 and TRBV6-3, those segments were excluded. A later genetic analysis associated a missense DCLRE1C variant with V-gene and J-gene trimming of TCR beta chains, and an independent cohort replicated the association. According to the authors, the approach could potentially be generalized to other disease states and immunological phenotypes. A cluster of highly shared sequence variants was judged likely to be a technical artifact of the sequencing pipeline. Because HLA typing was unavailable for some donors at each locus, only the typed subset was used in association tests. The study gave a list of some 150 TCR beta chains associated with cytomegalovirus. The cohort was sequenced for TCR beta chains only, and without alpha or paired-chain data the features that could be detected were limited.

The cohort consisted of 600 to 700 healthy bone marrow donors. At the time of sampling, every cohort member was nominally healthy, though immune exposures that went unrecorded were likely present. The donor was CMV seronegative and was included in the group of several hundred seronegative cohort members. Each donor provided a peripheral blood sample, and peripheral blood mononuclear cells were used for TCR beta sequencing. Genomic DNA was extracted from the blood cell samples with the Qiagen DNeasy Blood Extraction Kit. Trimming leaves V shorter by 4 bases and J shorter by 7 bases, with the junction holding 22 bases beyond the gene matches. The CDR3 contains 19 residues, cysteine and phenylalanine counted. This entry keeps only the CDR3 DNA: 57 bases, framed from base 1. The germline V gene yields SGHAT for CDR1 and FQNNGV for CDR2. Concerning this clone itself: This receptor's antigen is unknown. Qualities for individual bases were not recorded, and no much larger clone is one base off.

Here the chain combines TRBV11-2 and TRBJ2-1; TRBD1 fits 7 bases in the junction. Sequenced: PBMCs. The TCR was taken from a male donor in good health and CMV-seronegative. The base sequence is TGTGCCAGCAGCTCGGTTAGCCAAATCAGGGGGAGAGGAGTTAATGAGCAGTTCTTC. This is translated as CASSSVSQIRGRGVNEQFF.